This T cell receptor (beta chain) was sequenced for a study of early T cells in non-severe SARS-CoV-2 infection (dated by TCRdb to the early 2020s). With respect to the entire study: Because TCR sequencing was done on bulk RNA from unsorted whole blood, the alpha and beta chains could not be paired. Broad study findings and their caveats: Matching against VDJdb was skewed toward anti-spike CD8 responses, likely underestimated virus-specific expansions, and missed private and CD4 specificities.

At least ten counts were recorded for this clonotype. Its recognized antigen is unknown. It has no much larger one-base neighbor in the sample; base qualities were not kept. V is clipped by 5 bases and J by 4 bases, and the sequence between their germline boundaries is 11 bases long. The CDR3 runs 13 amino acids, cysteine and phenylalanine included. Just CDR3 DNA is preserved here, 39 bases in frame from base 1. The study was a case-control design nested within a healthcare worker cohort in London, UK, with weekly nasopharyngeal swab PCR tests and blood sampling. Healthcare workers were recruited between 23 and 31 March 2020, during the week of the UK lockdown, and were followed weekly for up to about 16 weeks. The library relied on 5' RACE. Sequencer: NextSeq 500. In the TCR library protocol, unique molecular identifiers were attached to individual cDNA molecules to correct for PCR bias and sequencing error. TCR alpha and beta chains were both sequenced, and the abundances of alpha and beta sequences in each sample were closely correlated with each other. For the original study's pipeline: V gene, J gene and CDR3 annotation of TCR sequences was performed with Decombinator V4. TCRs were defined as expanded if a significant change between any two time points was detected under a Poisson model with p below 0.0001. Abundances of TCRs were expressed as counts per million after normalisation to the total number of TCRs sequenced in each sample. MAIT TCRs were defined by TRAV1-2 paired with TRAJ12, TRAJ20 or TRAJ33, and iNKT TCRs by TRAV10 paired with TRAJ18. A search of VDJdb, accessed on 1 November 2021, was run for TCRs annotated to CMV, EBV and SARS-CoV-2, with TCRs annotated for multiple antigens excluded. TCRdb reanalyzed the raw reads on its own, using fastp at Q25 for trimming and MiXCR for clone calling, and kept in-frame beta chains. Rows are combined by CDR3 protein, so each entry shows the most common genes and DNA. These V and J calls are TCRdb output, not the study's own analysis. The sample includes 60,000 or so distinct CDR3 sequences, with 8.5% to 10% observed a single time. Of the sample, roughly 15% falls within the top ten clones.

This clonotype originated in an adult who was a healthcare worker with PCR-confirmed SARS-CoV-2 infection or an uninfected control (not recorded which). The specimen was whole blood. The chain employs TRBV12-3 or TRBV12-4 and TRBJ1-1; the D segment cannot be called with confidence. The bases are TGTGCCAGCAGTGGTGGAGGTTCCACTGAAGCTTTCTTT. Translated, this gives CASSGGGSTEAFF.